The 22 T cell receptor beta chains below were found in one sample sequenced in a study of cytomegalovirus exposure and HLA in healthy donors. Only in-frame clones appear in the TCRdb table, and some are missing; sequencing was by immunoSEQ multiplex PCR. Among about 150,000 clones, approximately 84% were seen once, and the ten largest hold roughly 30%. Source material: PBMCs. The receptors were gathered from a man younger than 40 in good health and CMV-seropositive.

This clone was detected only a few times. The chain combines TRBV5-1 with TRBJ2-5, with D perhaps TRBD1 (6 bases). From germline, CDR1 is SGHRS and CDR2 YFSETQ. V lost 0 bases and J lost 1, with 13 bases in between. The CDR3 totals 16 residues. CDR3 in DNA: TGCGCCAGCAGCTTGGTAGGGACATTAATCCAAGAGACCCAGTACTTC. It codes for CASSLVGTLIQETQYF.

For this clone: Other DNA sequences in the sample encode the same CDR3. This chain connects TRBV9 to TRBJ2-2; unclear D gene. The V end was cut by 0 bases, the J end by 7 bases, with 4 bases between. CDR1 SGDLS and CDR2 YYNGEE come from the germline V gene. This CDR3 comprises 12 residues. The CDR3 protein is CASSVGGGELFF. The CDR3 bases are TGTGCCAGCAGCGTAGGAGGCGGGGAGCTGTTTTTT.

This clone was counted a single time. This chain links TRBV4-2 with TRBJ2-5, with 13 bases fitting TRBD2. After removal of 0 bases from V and 1 base from J, the junction contained 11 bases not matched to a gene. This CDR3 spans 20 amino acids. Germline CDR1 is LGHNA and CDR2 is YNFKEQ. The CDR3 DNA sequence: TGTGCCAGCAGCCAAGATCCCCCCGGGACTAGCGGGATTTTCCAAGAGACCCAGTACTTC. As protein: CASSQDPPGTSGIFQETQYF.

V gene TRBV19 combines with J gene TRBJ2-3; no reliable D call. CDR1 and CDR2 from the germline V gene are LNHDA and SQIVND (reference sequence). The CDR3 has 14 amino acids. V was cut by 5 bases and J by 2 bases, with 11 bases left in between. CDR3: CASSLMTFTDTQYF. CDR3 nucleotide sequence: TGTGCCAGTAGTCTGATGACTTTCACAGATACGCAGTATTTT. Combining the CDR3 with reference TRBV19 and TRBJ2-3 gives the whole variable domain DGGITQSPKYLFRKEGQNVTLSCEQNLNHDAMYWYRQDPGQGLRLIYYSQIVNDFQKGDIAEGYSVSREKKESFPLTVTSAQKNPTAFYLCASSLMTFTDTQYFGPGTRLTVL.

The V call is TRBV15, the J call TRBJ2-6, with no clear D. Germline CDR1 and CDR2: LNHNV and YYDKDF (reference sequence). Trimming took off 1 base at V and 4 bases at J, with 8 bases between the two ends. There are 15 residues in the CDR3. The CDR3 nucleotides are TGTGCCACCAGCAGAGTCCAGGCCGGGGCCAACGTCCTGACTTTC. This codes for CATSRVQAGANVLTF.

In this sample, this clone turned up a few times. This chain joins TRBV6-5 and TRBJ1-2; 7 bases fit TRBD1. CDR3 length: 13 amino acids. Germline CDR1 reads MNHEY; CDR2 reads SVGAGI. V shed 6 bases, J shed 2 bases, and the junction held 3 bases outside the gene matches. CDR3 residues: CASSRQGNYGYTF. The CDR3 coding sequence is TGTGCCAGCAGCCGACAGGGCAACTATGGCTACACCTTC.

The chain combines TRBV2 with TRBJ2-1; 10 bases match TRBD2. V gave up 6 bases and J gave up 5 bases; unmatched junction bases: 10. The CDR3 runs 16 residues. Germline V gene lookup returns CDR1 SNHLY and CDR2 FYNNEI. CDR3 nucleotides: TGTGCCAGCAGCCCGTTAGGAGCGGGAGGGAACAATGAGCAGTTCTTC. Residues: CASSPLGAGGNNEQFF.

This clone was found once. The rearrangement joins TRBV2 to TRBJ1-3; 7 bases are shared with TRBD1. The ends lost 7 bases at V and 0 bases at J; junction bases unmatched: 12. The CDR3 is 17 amino acids. In germline, CDR1 is SNHLY, CDR2 FYNNEI. CDR3 in DNA: TGTGCCAGCACCCAGGGAGGACAGGCGATCTCTGGAAACACCATATATTTT. Its translation: CASTQGGQAISGNTIYF. The full variable domain, rest sourced from reference TRBV2 and TRBJ1-3, is EPEVTQTPSHQVTQMGQEVILRCVPISNHLYFYWYRQILGQKVEFLVSFYNNEISEKSEIFDDQFSVERPDGSNFTLKIRSTKLEDSAMYFCASTQGGQAISGNTIYFGEGSWLTVV.

V usage is TRBV4-2 and J usage is TRBJ2-7; 11 bases match TRBD2. CDR1 is LGHNA, CDR2 YNFKEQ, per germline. This CDR3 has 16 residues. V shed 0 bases and J 3 bases; nucleotides not matched to a gene: 4. As DNA, the CDR3 is TGTGCCAGCAGCCAAGATCTGCTAGCGGGGGGCTACGAGCAGTACTTC. Translation: CASSQDLLAGGYEQYF.

The gene calls are TRBV5-1 and TRBJ2-7; 8 bases map to TRBD1. This CDR3 contains 14 residues. V gave up 0 bases and J gave up 5 bases; unmatched junction bases: 4. Germline CDR1 and CDR2: SGHRS and YFSETQ. The CDR3 region has the DNA TGCGCCAGCAGCTTGGGGGGCAGGGGGCACGAGCAGTACTTC. The encoded protein is CASSLGGRGHEQYF.

J is TRBJ2-1 and V is TRBV18, with TRBD1 identical over 9 bases. Germline V lookup: CDR1 KGHSH, CDR2 LQKENI. The length of the CDR3 is 14 residues. V lost 6 bases and J lost 4; bases outside the gene matches: 4. This chain's CDR3 is CASSPDRGYNEQFF. The CDR3 DNA sequence: TGTGCCAGCTCCCCGGACAGGGGATACAATGAGCAGTTCTTC.

J is TRBJ2-3 and V is TRBV5-4; weak D call: TRBD2 (5 bases). The germline gives CDR1 SGHNT, CDR2 YYREEE (reference sequence). This CDR3 contains 13 residues. The germline V and J ends were trimmed by 9 bases and 1 base, with 12 bases remaining between them. CDR3 sequence reads: CANGVFGTDTQYF. As DNA, the CDR3 is TGTGCCAACGGGGTCTTCGGCACAGATACGCAGTATTTT.

The chain is built from TRBV5-1 and TRBJ1-1, with D unclear. Germline V lookup: CDR1 SGHRS, CDR2 YFSETQ. The CDR3 runs 14 residues. Trimming left V 0 bases short and J 4 bases short, with 10 bases between. In nucleotides, the CDR3 is TGCGCCAGCAGCTTGGCTAGCGCAAGCACTGAAGCTTTCTTT. Its protein is CASSLASASTEAFF.

This sequence joins TRBV5-6 and TRBJ1-4; the match to TRBD1 covers 8 bases. There are 13 residues in the CDR3. V shed 2 bases and J 14 bases; nucleotides not matched to a gene: 8. Germline CDR1 reads SGHDT; CDR2 reads YYEEEE. As DNA, the CDR3 is TGTGCCAGCAGCTTCCAGGGGGCGGGATCGCTGTTTTTT. It encodes CASSFQGAGSLFF.

The gene calls are TRBV18 and TRBJ1-2, with a weak D call TRBD1 (5 bases). From germline, CDR1 is KGHSH and CDR2 LQKENI. The CDR3 has 14 amino acids. The V end was cut by 4 bases, the J end by 7 bases, with 16 bases between. CDR3 in amino acids: CASSLWTTEGGYTF. CDR3 in DNA: TGTGCCAGCTCACTCTGGACAACGGAGGGTGGCTACACCTTC.

This chain uses TRBV5-6 with TRBJ2-3, with 8 bases lining up with TRBD1. The CDR3 spans 16 residues. Germline CDR1 is SGHDT and CDR2 is YYEEEE. The V gene end was trimmed by 0 bases and the J gene end by 6 bases; junction bases not matched to a gene: 9. The CDR3 DNA follows: TGTGCCAGCAGCTTGGGTCCCCAGGGGGCATCGGATACGCAGTATTTT. It yields the protein CASSLGPQGASDTQYF.

V usage is TRBV14 and J usage is TRBJ2-7, with no clear D. From germline, CDR1 is SGHDN and CDR2 FVKESK. There are 11 residues in the CDR3. Deletions cut 1 base from V and 9 bases from J, with 7 bases between. The CDR3 nucleotides read TGTGCCAGCAGCCAAGCCAGTCTGCAGTACTTC. Translating gives CASSQASLQYF.

The rearrangement uses TRBV7-2 and TRBJ2-5; D perhaps matches TRBD1 (7 bases). Germline assignment: CDR1 SGHTA and CDR2 FQGNSA. This CDR3 region has 14 residues. V lost 5 bases and J 3 bases, leaving 13 bases between the germline ends. CDR3 region: CASSAGQKKETQYF. In DNA, the CDR3 is TGTGCCAGCAGCGCGGGACAGAAAAAAGAGACCCAGTACTTC. Combining the CDR3 with reference TRBV7-2 and TRBJ2-5 gives the whole variable domain GAGVSQSPSNKVTEKGKDVELRCDPISGHTALYWYRQSLGQGLEFLIYFQGNSAPDKSGLPSDRFSAERTGGSVSTLTIQRTQQEDSAVYLCASSAGQKKETQYFGPGTRLLVL.

This clone appeared a single time. The chain has TRBV7-9 and TRBJ1-1, with 7 bases matching TRBD1. The CDR3 covers 15 residues. Unmatched junction bases numbered 10, after V lost 5 bases and J lost 4 bases. The germline CDR1 and CDR2 sequences are SEHNR and FQNEAQ (reference sequence). CDR3 loop: CASSASTGYGTEAFF. CDR3 sequence (DNA): TGTGCCAGCAGCGCGTCGACAGGGTATGGCACTGAAGCTTTCTTT. Complete variable domain (other parts from reference TRBV7-9 and TRBJ1-1): DTGVSQNPRHKITKRGQNVTFRCDPISEHNRLYWYRQTLGQGPEFLTYFQNEAQLEKSRLLSDRFSAERPKGSFSTLEIQRTEQGDSAMYLCASSASTGYGTEAFFGQGTRLTVV.

This clone has a handful of counts. V gene TRBV19 combines with J gene TRBJ2-2, with D possibly being TRBD2 (6 bases). This CDR3 region has 12 residues. V was clipped by 6 bases and J by 5 bases, with 7 bases between them. CDR1 is LNHDA, CDR2 SQIVND, per germline (reference sequence). The CDR3 spells CASSGLTGELFF. The CDR3 nucleotides are TGTGCCAGTAGCGGACTAACCGGGGAGCTGTTTTTT.

The V and J genes are TRBV5-4 and TRBJ2-2, with 11 bases lining up with TRBD1. Per the germline V gene, CDR1 is SGHNT and CDR2 is YYREEE (reference sequence). This CDR3 contains 15 residues. Trimming cost V 3 bases and J 3 bases; bases outside gene matches: 1. CDR3 protein: CASSWDRGYTGELFF. The CDR3 region has the DNA TGTGCCAGCAGCTGGGACAGGGGGTACACCGGGGAGCTGTTTTTT. The full variable domain, completed using reference TRBV5-4 and TRBJ2-2, is ETGVTQSPTHLIKTRGQQVTLRCSSQSGHNTVSWYQQALGQGPQFIFQYYREEENGRGNFPPRFSGLQFPNYSSELNVNALELDDSALYLCASSWDRGYTGELFFGEGSRLTVL.

This clone is a singleton in its sample. This sequence joins TRBV5-4 and TRBJ2-5; D perhaps matches TRBD1 (5 bases). CDR1 SGHNT and CDR2 YYREEE come from the germline V gene (reference sequence). The V and J ends lost 0 bases and 5 bases respectively, with 8 bases between them. This CDR3 is 13 amino acids long. In DNA form, the CDR3 reads TGTGCCAGCAGCTTGGCAGGGCGGGAGACCCAGTACTTC. The encoded protein is CASSLAGRETQYF.